This passage covers 12 T cell receptor beta chains from one sample sequenced in a study of cytomegalovirus exposure and HLA in healthy donors. Researchers ran the PCR with 60 Vbeta and 13 Jbeta primers. Clones were sequenced by immunoSEQ multiplex PCR, and TCRdb holds only the in-frame ones, with some missing. The sample has 90,000 to 150,000 clones; about 85% are singletons. The specimen sequenced was PBMCs. Receptors originate from a man aged 50 to 60 in good health and CMV-seronegative.

This clone has a handful of counts. The chain combines TRBV6-6 with TRBJ1-4; D is possibly TRBD1 (6 bases). This CDR3 region has 14 residues. V gave up 8 bases and J gave up 7 bases, with 17 bases separating them. Germline V lookup: CDR1 MNHNY, CDR2 SVGAGI (reference sequence). The CDR3 spells CASWGHSRREKLFF. Here the CDR3 DNA reads TGTGCCAGCTGGGGGCACTCAAGGCGTGAAAAACTGTTTTTT.

The count of this clone is one. A read error may account for a junction end that differs from germline. The CDR3 bases are TGTGCCAGCAGTTCCGGGACAGTCCAAGGGACCCAGTACTTC. It is translated as CASSSGTVQGTQYF. This chain uses TRBV28 with TRBJ2-5; TRBD1 matches 7 bases. The CDR3 covers 14 residues. Germline lookup yields CDR1 MDHEN and CDR2 SYDVKM.

This clone occurred a few times. The chain combines TRBV6-1 with TRBJ1-1; D might be TRBD1 (6 bases). The CDR3 is 14 amino acids. Germline CDR1 is MNHNS and CDR2 is SASEGT. V was clipped by 4 bases and J by 1 base, with 10 bases between them. The CDR3 spells CASSAGQTNTEAFF. The CDR3 nucleotides read TGTGCCAGCAGTGCCGGACAGACGAACACTGAAGCTTTCTTT.

The V gene is TRBV9, the J gene TRBJ1-2; D might be TRBD1 (6 bases). CDR1 SGDLS and CDR2 YYNGEE come from the germline V gene. The V and J ends lost 4 bases and 8 bases respectively, with 24 bases between them. The CDR3 runs 16 residues. The CDR3 spells CASSMKDSRGSGGYTF. The CDR3 DNA reads as TGTGCCAGCAGCATGAAGGACAGTAGGGGAAGTGGGGGCTACACCTTC.

This chain uses TRBV7-6 with TRBJ2-1; perhaps TRBD1 as D (5 bases). Germline V gene sequence: CDR1 SGHVS, CDR2 FNYEAQ. V lost 5 bases and J lost 0, with 14 bases in between. The CDR3 covers 16 residues. The CDR3 protein is CASSVTGANSYNEQFF. CDR3 nucleotides: TGTGCCAGCAGCGTAACAGGAGCTAACTCCTACAATGAGCAGTTCTTC.

About this clone itself: A junction boundary mismatches the germline segment, possibly from a read error. The rearrangement links TRBV28 to TRBJ2-5; D possibly corresponds to TRBD1 (5 bases). CDR1 and CDR2 (germline): MDHEN, SYDVKM. The CDR3 has 15 residues. The CDR3 loop is CSSSASGALRKGQYF. The CDR3 nucleotides read TGTTCCAGCAGTGCATCTGGGGCCCTCCGTAAGGGCCAGTACTTC.

The rearrangement joins TRBV27 to TRBJ1-2, with 8 bases matching TRBD1. This CDR3 has 17 amino acids. Trimming cost V 3 bases and J 3 bases; bases outside gene matches: 12. The germline gives CDR1 MNHEY, CDR2 SMNVEV (reference sequence). CDR3 sequence reads: CASSFAGTGPRDYGYTF. CDR3 bases: TGTGCCAGCAGTTTCGCCGGGACAGGACCTCGGGACTATGGCTACACCTTC.

The chain joins TRBV27 to TRBJ1-3; 9 bases agree with TRBD1. Trimming removed 6 bases from V and 9 bases from J; junction bases left unmatched: 12. This CDR3 is built from 15 residues. The germline V gene encodes CDR1 MNHEY and CDR2 SMNVEV (reference sequence). CDR3 region: CASSLTGGARSTIYF. The DNA of the CDR3 is TGTGCCAGCAGCCTTACAGGGGGCGCGAGGTCCACCATATATTTT.

V is TRBV7-8 and J is TRBJ1-5, with 9 positions matching TRBD1. Germline-derived CDR1 and CDR2 are SGHVS and FQNEAQ. This CDR3 region has 15 residues. V was clipped by 4 bases and J by 3 bases; unmatched bases: 4. The CDR3 loop is CASSSGQGFNQPQHF. In DNA form, the CDR3 reads TGTGCCAGCAGCTCCGGACAGGGGTTCAATCAGCCCCAGCATTTT.

This chain joins TRBV6-1 and TRBJ2-7; 10 nucleotides match TRBD2. With 8 bases clipped from V and 1 base from J, the junction kept 8 bases outside the gene matches. This CDR3 spans 15 amino acids. Per the germline V gene, CDR1 is MNHNS and CDR2 is SASEGT. In nucleotides, the CDR3 is TGTGCCAGCCGGAGAGAGACTAGCGGGTCCTACGAGCAGTACTTC. Its translation is CASRRETSGSYEQYF.

CDR3 region: CASSPSGRKGWGYTF. The CDR3 coding sequence is TGTGCCAGCAGTCCATCCGGGAGGAAGGGTTGGGGCTACACCTTC. J is TRBJ1-2 and V is TRBV28; no firm D call. CDR3 size: 15 residues. Germline lookup yields CDR1 MDHEN and CDR2 SYDVKM. V gave up 5 bases and J gave up 8 bases, with 21 bases separating them.

The chain couples TRBV4-1 to TRBJ2-1; TRBD2 agrees at 7 bases. The CDR3 spans 15 residues. The V and J ends lost 1 base and 7 bases, in that order; junction bases with no gene match: 7. Germline V gene sequence: CDR1 MGHRA, CDR2 YSYEKL. This CDR3 reads CASSQGEGQGNEQFF. The CDR3 DNA sequence: TGCGCCAGCAGCCAAGGGGAGGGCCAGGGAAATGAGCAGTTCTTC.